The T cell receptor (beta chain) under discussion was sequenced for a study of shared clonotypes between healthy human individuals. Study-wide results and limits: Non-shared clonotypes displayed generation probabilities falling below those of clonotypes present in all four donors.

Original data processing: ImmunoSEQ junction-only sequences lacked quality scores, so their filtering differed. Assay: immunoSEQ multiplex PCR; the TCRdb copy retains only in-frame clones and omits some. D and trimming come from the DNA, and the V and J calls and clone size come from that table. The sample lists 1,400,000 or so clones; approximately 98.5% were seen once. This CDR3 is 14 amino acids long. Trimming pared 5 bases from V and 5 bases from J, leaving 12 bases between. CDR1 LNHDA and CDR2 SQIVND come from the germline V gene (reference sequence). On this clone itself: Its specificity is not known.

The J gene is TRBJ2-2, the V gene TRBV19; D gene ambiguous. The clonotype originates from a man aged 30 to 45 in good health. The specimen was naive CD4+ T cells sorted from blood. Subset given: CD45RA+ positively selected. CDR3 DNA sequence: TGTGCCAGTAGTTCGGACGCGCAAACCGGGGAGCTGTTTTTT. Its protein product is CASSSDAQTGELFF.